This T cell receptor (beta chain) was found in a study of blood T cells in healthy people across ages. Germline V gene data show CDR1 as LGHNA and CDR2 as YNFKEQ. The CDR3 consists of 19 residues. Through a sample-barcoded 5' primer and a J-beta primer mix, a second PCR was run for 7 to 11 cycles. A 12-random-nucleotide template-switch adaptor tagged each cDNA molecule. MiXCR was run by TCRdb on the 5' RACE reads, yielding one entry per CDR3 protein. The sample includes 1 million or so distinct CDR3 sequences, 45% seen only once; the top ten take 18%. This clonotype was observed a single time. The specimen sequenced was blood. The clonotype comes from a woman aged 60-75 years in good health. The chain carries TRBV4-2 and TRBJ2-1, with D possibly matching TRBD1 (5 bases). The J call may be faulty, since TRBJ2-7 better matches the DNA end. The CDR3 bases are TGTGCCAGCAGCCAAGTAGGTTTCGGAAGCAGGGAAGCAGGCTACGAGCAGTACTTC. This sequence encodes CASSQVGFGSREAGYEQYF.